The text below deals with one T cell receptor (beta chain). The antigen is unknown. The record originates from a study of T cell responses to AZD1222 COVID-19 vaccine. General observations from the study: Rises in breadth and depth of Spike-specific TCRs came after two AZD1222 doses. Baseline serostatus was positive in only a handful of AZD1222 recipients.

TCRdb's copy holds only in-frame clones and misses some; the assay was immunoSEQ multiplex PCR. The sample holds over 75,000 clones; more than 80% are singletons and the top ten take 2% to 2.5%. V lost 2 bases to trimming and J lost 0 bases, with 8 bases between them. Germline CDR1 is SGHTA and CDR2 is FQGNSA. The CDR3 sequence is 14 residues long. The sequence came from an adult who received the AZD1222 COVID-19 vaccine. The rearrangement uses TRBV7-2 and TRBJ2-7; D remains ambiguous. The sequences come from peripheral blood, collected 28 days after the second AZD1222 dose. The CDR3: CASSLSSSSYEQYF. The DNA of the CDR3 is TGTGCCAGCAGCTTAAGTTCCAGCTCCTACGAGCAGTACTTC. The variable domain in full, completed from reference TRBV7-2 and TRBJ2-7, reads GAGVSQSPSNKVTEKGKDVELRCDPISGHTALYWYRQSLGQGLEFLIYFQGNSAPDKSGLPSDRFSAERTGGSVSTLTIQRTQQEDSAVYLCASSLSSSSYEQYFGPGTRLTVT.